The clone carrying this T cell receptor beta chain has just a few counts. Its antigen is as yet unknown. This sample is part of a study of PD-1 blockade in classical Hodgkin lymphoma. General observations from the study: Patients who began taking nivolumab under 1 year after ASCT were left out.

There are 15 residues in the CDR3. Germline CDR1 is MGHRA and CDR2 is YSYEKL. Trimming stripped 0 bases from V and 1 base from J, with 7 bases between. Only in-frame clones appear in the TCRdb table, and some are missing; sequencing was by immunoSEQ multiplex PCR. The sample has 20,000 to 25,000 clones; approximately 65% are singletons. Regarding time point: cycle 4 day 1 (C4D1), after less than 7 weeks of nivolumab. Each patient experienced a relapse that followed autologous stem cell transplantation, and brentuximab vedotin exposure varied. Complete response, partial response or progressive disease was recorded as best response.

The TCR comes from a human donor with classical Hodgkin lymphoma. The chain recombines TRBV4-1 with TRBJ1-5; D may be TRBD1 (5 bases). The specimen comprised peripheral blood mononuclear cells (PBMCs), sampled before the fourth cycle of nivolumab. The CDR3 loop is CASSQEGGSNQPQHF. The CDR3 DNA reads TGCGCCAGCAGCCAAGAGGGGGGGAGCAATCAGCCCCAGCATTTT.